These 5 T cell receptor beta chains share one sample of origin, sequenced in a study of identical twins. MiXCR, applied by TCRdb to the 5' RACE reads, yields one record per CDR3 protein. The sample has hundreds of thousands of distinct CDR3 sequences, around an eighth seen once. These same records also appear under a second study, on yellow fever vaccine responses in identical twins.

Sample: CD8+ T cells sorted from blood. The receptors here all came from a woman between 18 and 29 years old in good health.

This clonotype was found a few times. This chain joins TRBV7-8 and TRBJ2-7, with D unclear. Trimming pared 5 bases from V and 2 bases from J, leaving 13 bases between. Germline-derived CDR1 and CDR2 are SGHVS and FQNEAQ. CDR3 length: 14 amino acids. CDR3 sequence: CASSPERFTYEQYV. CDR3 nucleotide sequence: TGTGCCAGCAGCCCTGAAAGGTTTACCTACGAGCAGTACGTC.

This chain joins TRBV5-1 and TRBJ1-2; TRBD1 matches at 12 bases. There are 16 residues in the CDR3. Germline CDR1 reads SGHRS; CDR2 reads YFSETQ. The ends lost 0 bases at V and 8 bases at J; junction bases unmatched: 8. CDR3 sequence (DNA): TGCGCCAGCAGCTTGGCAGGGGGACAGGGGGCGGACGGCTACACCTTC. This codes for CASSLAGGQGADGYTF.

V usage is TRBV12-3 or TRBV12-4 and J usage is TRBJ2-5; 7 bases match TRBD2. The CDR3 consists of 14 residues. The V gene end was trimmed by 8 bases and the J gene end by 5 bases; junction bases not matched to a gene: 11. CDR3 amino acids: CASSSSGGGETQYF. In DNA, the CDR3 is TGTGCCAGCTCTAGCTCGGGGGGTGGGGAGACCCAGTACTTC.

This clonotype was seen a handful of times. The J gene is TRBJ1-6, the V gene TRBV6-5; D might be TRBD1 (6 bases). Germline CDR1 reads MNHEY; CDR2 reads SVGAGI. This CDR3 spans 16 amino acids. The V end was cut by 2 bases, the J end by 4 bases, with 12 bases between. The CDR3 coding sequence is TGTGCCAGCAGTTACGCACAGGGTCCGTATAATTCACCCCTCCACTTT. This translates into CASSYAQGPYNSPLHF.

This chain uses TRBV9 with TRBJ2-3, with D hard to call. Trimming cost V 0 bases and J 0 bases, with 11 bases left between them. CDR3 length: 16 residues. Germline CDR1 and CDR2: SGDLS and YYNGEE. CDR3 sequence: CASSVGVSTSTDTQYF. The CDR3 region has the DNA TGTGCCAGCAGCGTAGGAGTCAGCACTAGCACAGATACGCAGTATTTT. The variable domain in full, with the rest retrieved from reference TRBV9 and TRBJ2-3, is DSGVTQTPKHLITATGQRVTLRCSPRSGDLSVYWYQQSLDQGLQFLIQYYNGEERAKGNILERFSAQQFPDLHSELNLSSLELGDSALYFCASSVGVSTSTDTQYFGPGTRLTVL.